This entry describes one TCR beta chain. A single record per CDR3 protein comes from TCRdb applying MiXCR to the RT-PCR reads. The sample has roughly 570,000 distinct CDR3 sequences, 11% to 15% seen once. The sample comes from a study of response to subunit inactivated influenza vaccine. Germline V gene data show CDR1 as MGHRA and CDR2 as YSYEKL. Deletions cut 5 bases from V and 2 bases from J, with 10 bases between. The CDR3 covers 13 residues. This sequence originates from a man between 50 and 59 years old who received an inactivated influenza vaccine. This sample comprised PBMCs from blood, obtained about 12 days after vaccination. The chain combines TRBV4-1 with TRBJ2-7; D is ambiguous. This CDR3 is CASSFQDAYEQYF. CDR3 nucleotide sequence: TGCGCCAGCAGCTTCCAGGATGCCTACGAGCAGTACTTC.